This TCR beta chain was found in a study of T cells after yellow fever vaccination. Study-level information: Low-cell-number fractions underwent preparation using SMART-Seq v4 Ultra Low Input.

Regarding this clonotype: Its antigen is as yet unknown.

Study-level results: Primary-vaccination clones mostly resurfaced post-booster (nearly 97% CD4, around 88% CD8).

The CDR3 has 13 amino acids. Between the trimmed V and J ends, which lost 1 base and 7 bases, there was a span of 10 bases. Per germline, CDR1 SEHNR and CDR2 FQNEAQ (reference sequence). TCRdb redid the calling of the 5' RACE reads with MiXCR, one entry per CDR3 protein. The sample carries 100,000 to 150,000 distinct CDR3 sequences, roughly 15% recorded once. This receptor was obtained from a young man who received the YFV17D yellow fever vaccine. The chain is built from TRBV7-9 and TRBJ2-5, with D perhaps assigned TRBD1 or TRBD2 (5 bases each). The material sequenced was CD8+ T cells sorted from PBMCs, taken 5 days after the yellow fever booster vaccination. The CDR3: CASSLGDGVTQYF. The CDR3 DNA reads as TGTGCCAGCAGCTTAGGGGACGGGGTGACCCAGTACTTC. Using reference TRBV7-9 and TRBJ2-5 for the parts outside the CDR3, the full variable domain is DTGVSQNPRHKITKRGQNVTFRCDPISEHNRLYWYRQTLGQGPEFLTYFQNEAQLEKSRLLSDRFSAERPKGSFSTLEIQRTEQGDSAMYLCASSLGDGVTQYFGPGTRLLVL.